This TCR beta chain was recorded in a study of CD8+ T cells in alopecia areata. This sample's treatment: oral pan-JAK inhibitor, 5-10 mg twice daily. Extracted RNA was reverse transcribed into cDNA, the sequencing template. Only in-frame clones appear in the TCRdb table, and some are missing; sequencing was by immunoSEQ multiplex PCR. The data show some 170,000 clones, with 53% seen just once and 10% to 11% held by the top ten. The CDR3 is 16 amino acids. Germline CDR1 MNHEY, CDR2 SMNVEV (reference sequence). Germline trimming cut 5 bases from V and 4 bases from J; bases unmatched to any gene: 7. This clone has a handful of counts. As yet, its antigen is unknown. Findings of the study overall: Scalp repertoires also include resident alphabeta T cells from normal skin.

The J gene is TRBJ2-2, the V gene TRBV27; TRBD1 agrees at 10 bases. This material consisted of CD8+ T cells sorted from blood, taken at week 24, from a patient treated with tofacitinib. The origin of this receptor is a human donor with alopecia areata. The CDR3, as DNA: TGTGCCAGCAGTCCGCCGACAGGGGGCATCACCGGGGAGCTGTTTTTT. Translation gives CASSPPTGGITGELFF.